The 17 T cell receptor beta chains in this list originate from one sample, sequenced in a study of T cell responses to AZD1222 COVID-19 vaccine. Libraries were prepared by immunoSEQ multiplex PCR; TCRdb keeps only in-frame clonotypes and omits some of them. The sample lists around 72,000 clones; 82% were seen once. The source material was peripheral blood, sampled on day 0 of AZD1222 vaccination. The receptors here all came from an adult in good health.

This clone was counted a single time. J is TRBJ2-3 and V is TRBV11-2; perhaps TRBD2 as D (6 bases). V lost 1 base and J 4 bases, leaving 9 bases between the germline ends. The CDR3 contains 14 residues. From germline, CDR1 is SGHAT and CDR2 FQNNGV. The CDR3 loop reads CASSLVGGADTQYF. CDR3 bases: TGTGCCAGCAGCTTAGTGGGGGGAGCAGATACGCAGTATTTT.

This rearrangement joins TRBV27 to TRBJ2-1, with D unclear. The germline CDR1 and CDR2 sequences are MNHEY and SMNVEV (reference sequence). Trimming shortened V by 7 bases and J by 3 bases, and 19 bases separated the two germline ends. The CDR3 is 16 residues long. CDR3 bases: TGTGCCAGCACTCCAAAGAGTACAGTGCGCTACAATGAGCAGTTCTTC. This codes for CASTPKSTVRYNEQFF.

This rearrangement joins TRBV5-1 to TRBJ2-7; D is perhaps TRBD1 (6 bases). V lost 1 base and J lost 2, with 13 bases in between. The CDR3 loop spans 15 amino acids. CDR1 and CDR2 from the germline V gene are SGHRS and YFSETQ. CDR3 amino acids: CASSLKDSSPYEQYF. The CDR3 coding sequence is TGCGCCAGCAGCTTGAAGGACAGCTCTCCCTACGAGCAGTACTTC.

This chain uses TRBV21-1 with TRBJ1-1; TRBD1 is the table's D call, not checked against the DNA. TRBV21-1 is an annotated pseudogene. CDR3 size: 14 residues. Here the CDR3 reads CASSFQLMNTEAFF. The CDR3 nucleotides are TGTGCCAGCAGCTTCCAGTTAATGAACACTGAAGCTTTCTTT.

The CDR3 DNA reads as TGTGCCAGCAGGACTACTAGCGGGGGGGCGCGGGAGCAGTACTTC. Protein: CASRTTSGGAREQYF. This rearrangement joins TRBV6-5 to TRBJ2-7; TRBD2 agrees at 13 bases. V lost 6 bases, J lost 7 bases, and 9 bases stayed unmatched. Germline CDR1 and CDR2: MNHEY and SVGAGI. The CDR3 has 15 residues.

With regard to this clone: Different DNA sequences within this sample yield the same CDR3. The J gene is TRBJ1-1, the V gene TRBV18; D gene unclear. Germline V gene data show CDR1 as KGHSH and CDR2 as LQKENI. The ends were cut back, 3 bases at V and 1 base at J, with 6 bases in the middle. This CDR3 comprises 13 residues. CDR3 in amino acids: CASSPQENTEAFF. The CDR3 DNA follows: TGTGCCAGCTCACCCCAGGAGAACACTGAAGCTTTCTTT.

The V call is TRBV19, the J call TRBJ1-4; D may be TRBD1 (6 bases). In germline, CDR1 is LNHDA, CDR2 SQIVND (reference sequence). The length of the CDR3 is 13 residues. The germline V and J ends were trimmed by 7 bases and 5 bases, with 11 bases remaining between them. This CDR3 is CASKKGGNEKLFF. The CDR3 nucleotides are TGTGCCAGTAAGAAAGGGGGAAATGAAAAACTGTTTTTT.

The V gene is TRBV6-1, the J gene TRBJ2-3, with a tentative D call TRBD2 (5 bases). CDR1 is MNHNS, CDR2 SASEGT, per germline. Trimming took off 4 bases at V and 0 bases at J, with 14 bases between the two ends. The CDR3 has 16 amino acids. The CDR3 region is CASSGLGASSTDTQYF. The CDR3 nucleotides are TGTGCCAGCAGTGGCCTGGGAGCATCTAGCACAGATACGCAGTATTTT.

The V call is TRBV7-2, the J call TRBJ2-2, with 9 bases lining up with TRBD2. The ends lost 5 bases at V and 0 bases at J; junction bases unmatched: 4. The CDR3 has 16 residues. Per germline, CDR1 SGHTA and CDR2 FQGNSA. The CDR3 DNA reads TGTGCCAGCAGCGCGCGGGGGGGCACGAACACCGGGGAGCTGTTTTTT. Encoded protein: CASSARGGTNTGELFF.

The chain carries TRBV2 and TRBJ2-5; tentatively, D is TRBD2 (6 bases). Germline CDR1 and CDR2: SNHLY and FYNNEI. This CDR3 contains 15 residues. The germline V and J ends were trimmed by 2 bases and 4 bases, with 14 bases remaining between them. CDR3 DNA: TGTGCCAGCAGTGAAAGTCCTAGCGTCGGAGAGACCCAGTACTTC. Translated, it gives CASSESPSVGETQYF.

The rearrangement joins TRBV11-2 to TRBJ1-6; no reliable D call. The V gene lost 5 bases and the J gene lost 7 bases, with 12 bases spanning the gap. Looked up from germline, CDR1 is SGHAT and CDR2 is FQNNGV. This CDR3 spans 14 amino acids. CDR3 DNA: TGTGCCAGCAGCCCACAGATGGGCAATTCACCCCTCCACTTT. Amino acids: CASSPQMGNSPLHF.

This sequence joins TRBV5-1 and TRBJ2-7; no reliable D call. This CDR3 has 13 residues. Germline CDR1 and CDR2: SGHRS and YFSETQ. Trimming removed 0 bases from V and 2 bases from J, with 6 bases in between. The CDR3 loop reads CASSLGLTYEQYF. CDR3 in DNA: TGCGCCAGCAGCTTGGGTCTAACCTACGAGCAGTACTTC.

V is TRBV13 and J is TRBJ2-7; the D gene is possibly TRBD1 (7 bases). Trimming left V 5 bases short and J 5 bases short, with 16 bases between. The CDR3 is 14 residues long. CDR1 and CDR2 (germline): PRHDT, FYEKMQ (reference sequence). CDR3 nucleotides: TGTGCCAGCAGCAACCGACAGGGCGGGGACGAGCAGTACTTC. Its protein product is CASSNRQGGDEQYF.

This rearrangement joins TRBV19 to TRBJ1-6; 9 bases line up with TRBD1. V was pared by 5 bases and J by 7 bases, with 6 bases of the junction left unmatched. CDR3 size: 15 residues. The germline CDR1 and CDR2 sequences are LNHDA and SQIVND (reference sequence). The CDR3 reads CASSYGQGSNSPLHF. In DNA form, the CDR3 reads TGTGCCAGTAGTTACGGACAGGGGAGCAATTCACCCCTCCACTTT.

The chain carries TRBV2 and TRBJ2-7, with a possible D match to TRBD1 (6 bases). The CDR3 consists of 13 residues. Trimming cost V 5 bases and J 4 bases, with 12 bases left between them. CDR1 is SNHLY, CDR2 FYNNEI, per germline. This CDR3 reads CASSSSRGYEQYF. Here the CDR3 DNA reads TGTGCCAGCAGTTCCAGCAGGGGTTACGAGCAGTACTTC.

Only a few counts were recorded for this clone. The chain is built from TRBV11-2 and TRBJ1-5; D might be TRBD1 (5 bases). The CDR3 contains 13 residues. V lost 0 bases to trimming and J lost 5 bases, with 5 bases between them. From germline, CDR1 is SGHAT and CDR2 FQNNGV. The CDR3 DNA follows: TGTGCCAGCAGCTTAGACAGGGATCAGCCCCAGCATTTT. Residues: CASSLDRDQPQHF.

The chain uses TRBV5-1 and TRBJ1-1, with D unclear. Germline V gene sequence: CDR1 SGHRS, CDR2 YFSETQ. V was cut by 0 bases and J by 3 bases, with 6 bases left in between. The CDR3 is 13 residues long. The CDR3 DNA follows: TGCGCCAGCAGCTTGGTAGGTGACACTGAAGCTTTCTTT. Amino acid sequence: CASSLVGDTEAFF.